The 24 T cell receptor beta chains below come from one sample, sequenced in a study of early T cells in non-severe SARS-CoV-2 infection. From the 5' RACE reads, TCRdb called clonotypes with MiXCR, one entry per CDR3 protein. This table holds more than 35,000 distinct CDR3 sequences, less than 5% found once. Material: whole blood. Every receptor here comes from an adult who was a healthcare worker with PCR-confirmed SARS-CoV-2 infection or an uninfected control (not recorded which).

This clonotype was seen repeatedly, ten times or more. The chain recombines TRBV7-8 with TRBJ1-3; a weak D match, TRBD1 (5 bases). Trimming cost V 5 bases and J 0 bases, with 11 bases left between them. The CDR3 length is 15 residues. Germline V gives CDR1 SGHVS, CDR2 FQNEAQ. For the CDR3, the DNA is TGTGCCAGCAGCGCACAACAGGACTCTGGAAACACCATATATTTT. Encoded protein: CASSAQQDSGNTIYF.

The sample holds a few counts of this clonotype. The chain joins TRBV20-1 to TRBJ2-7; D is ambiguous. CDR3 length: 13 residues. Trimming pared 4 bases from V and 1 base from J, leaving 11 bases between. The germline gives CDR1 DFQATT, CDR2 SNEGSKA (reference sequence). CDR3 residues: CSAKRSGSYEQYF. CDR3 in DNA: TGCAGTGCTAAGAGGTCGGGTTCCTACGAGCAGTACTTC.

With respect to this clonotype: A read error is likely, as this CDR3 ends without the conserved phenylalanine or tryptophan. V is TRBV20-1 and J is TRBJ2-3, with 7 positions matching TRBD1. The V gene end was trimmed by 4 bases and the J gene end by 2 bases; junction bases not matched to a gene: 6. The CDR3 has 14 residues. Germline-derived CDR1 and CDR2 are DFQATT and SNEGSKA (reference sequence). The CDR3 bases are TGCAGTGCTATTACAGGGGCCATCACAGATACGCAGTATTCT. As protein: CSAITGAITDTQYS.

The J gene is TRBJ2-2, the V gene TRBV6-4, with 7 nucleotides matching TRBD1. The ends lost 6 bases at V and 2 bases at J; junction bases unmatched: 9. Per the germline V gene, CDR1 is MRHNA and CDR2 is SNTAGT. The CDR3 sequence is 16 residues long. This chain's CDR3 is CASSFTGTANTGELFF. CDR3 nucleotides: TGTGCCAGCAGCTTTACCGGGACAGCTAACACCGGGGAGCTGTTTTTT.

This clonotype came up many times. The V gene is TRBV11-3, the J gene TRBJ2-5, with no clear D. Germline lookup yields CDR1 SGHNT and CDR2 YENEEA. Deletions cut 0 bases from V and 1 base from J, with 6 bases between. The CDR3 loop spans 14 amino acids. The CDR3 region has the DNA TGTGCCAGCAGCTTAGATGGAACCCAAGAGACCCAGTACTTC. This translates into CASSLDGTQETQYF.

This chain uses TRBV6-6 with TRBJ2-7; D perhaps matches TRBD2 (5 bases). Deletions cut 0 bases from V and 4 bases from J, with 22 bases between. Germline CDR1 MNHNY, CDR2 SVGAGI (reference sequence). The CDR3 totals 18 residues. The CDR3 nucleotides read TGTGCCAGCAGTTACTCGAGTAACCCGCAGGACTTTAATTACGAGCAGTACTTC. Protein: CASSYSSNPQDFNYEQYF.

This clonotype was counted ten times or more. This rearrangement joins TRBV12-3 or TRBV12-4 to TRBJ1-1; perhaps TRBD1 as D (5 bases). Trimming shortened V by 8 bases and J by 0 bases, and 13 bases separated the two germline ends. The CDR3 is 14 residues long. CDR3 protein: CASSSQGLNTEAFF. The CDR3 nucleotides read TGTGCCAGCTCTTCCCAGGGCTTGAACACTGAAGCTTTCTTT.

This clonotype was counted ten times or more. The rearrangement joins TRBV18 to TRBJ1-1, with D perhaps matching TRBD1 (5 bases). This CDR3 spans 15 amino acids. Germline CDR1 reads KGHSH; CDR2 reads LQKENI. V gave up 4 bases and J gave up 1 base, with 13 bases separating them. This CDR3 reads CASSLSGIKNTEAFF. The DNA of the CDR3 is TGTGCCAGCTCACTCTCAGGGATTAAGAACACTGAAGCTTTCTTT.

This clonotype has ten or more counts. The chain carries TRBV11-2 and TRBJ2-5, with 7 bases fitting TRBD1. This CDR3 comprises 14 residues. The germline CDR1 and CDR2 sequences are SGHAT and FQNNGV. V lost 2 bases and J lost 2; bases outside the gene matches: 2. In nucleotides, the CDR3 is TGTGCCAGCAGCTTAATCAGGGGGCAAGAGACCCAGTACTTC. Encoded protein: CASSLIRGQETQYF.

In its sample, this clonotype was seen many times. The chain recombines TRBV10-2 with TRBJ1-2; possible D gene TRBD1, 5 bases. The CDR3 contains 15 residues. Per the germline V gene, CDR1 is WSHSY and CDR2 is SAAADI. V dropped 1 base and J dropped 4 bases, with 13 bases sitting between them. The CDR3 coding sequence is TGCGCCAGCAGTGAGTTCCTTCAGGGTGGCTATGGCTACACCTTC. Translated, it gives CASSEFLQGGYGYTF.

The V and J genes are TRBV19 and TRBJ1-6, with TRBD1 as a possible D gene (6 bases). From germline, CDR1 is LNHDA and CDR2 SQIVND (reference sequence). V lost 7 bases and J lost 10, with 17 bases in between. The CDR3 is 14 amino acids. CDR3 loop: CASTEAGVQSPLHF. Written as DNA, the CDR3 is TGTGCCAGTACCGAGGCAGGGGTACAGTCACCCCTCCACTTT.

This clonotype showed up many times. The chain combines TRBV7-8 with TRBJ2-3, with 12 bases fitting TRBD2. The length of the CDR3 is 21 residues. Germline trimming cut 4 bases from V and 10 bases from J; bases unmatched to any gene: 27. Germline V gene data show CDR1 as SGHVS and CDR2 as FQNEAQ. CDR3 amino acids: CASSSRAMTSGSGGGNRPQYF. The CDR3 DNA follows: TGTGCCAGCAGCTCACGTGCTATGACTAGCGGGAGTGGCGGAGGGAATCGCCCGCAGTATTTT. Together with reference TRBV7-8 and TRBJ2-3, the CDR3 gives the full variable domain: GAGVSQSPRYKVAKRGQDVALRCDPISGHVSLFWYQQALGQGPEFLTYFQNEAQLDKSGLPSDRFFAERPEGSVSTLKIQRTQQEDSAVYLCASSSRAMTSGSGGGNRPQYFGPGTRLTVL.

The table lists this clonotype with many counts. V usage is TRBV7-2 and J usage is TRBJ2-1, with 7 bases fitting TRBD2. The CDR3 sequence is 14 residues long. Germline assignment: CDR1 SGHTA and CDR2 FQGNSA. J gave up 5 bases and V 2 bases, and 3 bases lay outside the gene matches. CDR3 DNA: TGTGCCAGCAGCTTATGGGGGGGAGACAATGAGCAGTTCTTC. Translation: CASSLWGGDNEQFF.

This clonotype was picked up many times. The V call is TRBV3-1, the J call TRBJ2-5; weak D call: TRBD1 (6 bases). Germline V lookup: CDR1 LGHDT, CDR2 YNNKEL (reference sequence). V gave up 1 base and J gave up 5 bases, with 14 bases separating them. This CDR3 has 15 amino acids. The CDR3, as DNA: TGTGCCAGCAGCCAAGCTAGGGGGTTATCGGAGACCCAGTACTTC. It specifies CASSQARGLSETQYF.

In its sample, this clonotype was seen many times. This rearrangement joins TRBV10-3 to TRBJ2-1; tentatively, D is TRBD1 (6 bases). Per germline, CDR1 ENHRY and CDR2 SYGVKD. This CDR3 comprises 14 residues. The V and J ends lost 8 bases and 1 base respectively, with 12 bases between them. The DNA of the CDR3 is TGTGCCATCGCTTTGGACAGATCCTACAATGAGCAGTTCTTC. Translated: CAIALDRSYNEQFF.

This clonotype was seen ten or more times. This rearrangement joins TRBV7-9 to TRBJ2-1; 10 bases fit TRBD2. The length of the CDR3 is 16 residues. V lost 5 bases and J lost 5; bases outside the gene matches: 9. Germline values: CDR1 SEHNR, CDR2 FQNEAQ (reference sequence). The CDR3 DNA is TGTGCCAGCAGCCAAACCAGGACTAGCGGTAACAATGAGCAGTTCTTC. It is translated as CASSQTRTSGNNEQFF.

J is TRBJ2-6 and V is TRBV18; D not resolved. The CDR3 has 14 residues. Germline loops: CDR1 KGHSH, CDR2 LQKENI. Trimming left V 6 bases short and J 1 base short, with 7 bases between. CDR3 nucleotides: TGTGCCAGCTCCCCAGAATCTGGGGCCAACGTCCTGACTTTC. Encoded protein: CASSPESGANVLTF.

Many counts were recorded for this clonotype. The V gene is TRBV29-1, the J gene TRBJ2-4, with D possibly matching TRBD1 (5 bases). The germline CDR1 and CDR2 sequences are SQVTM and ANQGSEA. Deletions cut 2 bases from V and 5 bases from J, with 16 bases between. The CDR3 totals 15 residues. CDR3 residues: CSVELGRIGENIQYF. Written as DNA, the CDR3 is TGCAGCGTTGAATTGGGGCGCATAGGGGAAAACATTCAGTACTTC.

This clonotype was observed many times. The chain is built from TRBV29-1 and TRBJ1-1, with D possibly matching TRBD1 (5 bases). Germline V gives CDR1 SQVTM, CDR2 ANQGSEA. Trimming stripped 1 base from V and 5 bases from J, with 14 bases between. There are 14 residues in the CDR3. The CDR3 spells CSVEVAGGGTEAFF. The DNA for the CDR3 is TGCAGCGTTGAAGTCGCGGGGGGAGGAACTGAAGCTTTCTTT.

This rearrangement joins TRBV27 to TRBJ2-1; 14 bases fit TRBD2. CDR1 and CDR2 (germline): MNHEY, SMNVEV (reference sequence). The CDR3 is made up of 15 amino acids. Trimming cost V 10 bases and J 7 bases; bases outside gene matches: 9. CDR3 bases: TGTGCCATCTCGCCCGGGACTAGCGGGAGAAATGAGCAGTTCTTC. Translated, it gives CAISPGTSGRNEQFF.

This clonotype was counted many times. The rearrangement links TRBV12-3 or TRBV12-4 to TRBJ1-6; D possibly corresponds to TRBD1 (6 bases). The V gene lost 5 bases and the J gene lost 7 bases, with 15 bases spanning the gap. CDR3 size: 15 residues. The CDR3 nucleotides read TGTGCCAGCAGTACCGTGGGGGGGCGGAATTCACCCCTCCACTTT. Protein product: CASSTVGGRNSPLHF.

At least ten counts were recorded for this clonotype. The chain recombines TRBV7-2 with TRBJ1-2, with D tentatively TRBD1 (5 bases). Trimming removed 1 base at V and 7 bases at J, with 10 bases between. This CDR3 region has 13 residues. CDR1 SGHTA and CDR2 FQGNSA come from the germline V gene. CDR3 sequence reads: CASSLDRFGGYTF. The CDR3 region has the DNA TGTGCCAGCAGCTTAGACAGGTTTGGTGGCTACACCTTC.

This clonotype was observed at least ten times. The chain combines TRBV6-6 with TRBJ1-2; 11 bases align to TRBD1. The CDR3 covers 15 residues. J was trimmed by 2 bases and V by 6 bases; bases with no gene match: 5. Per the germline V gene, CDR1 is MNHNY and CDR2 is SVGAGI (reference sequence). CDR3 residues: CASSDGQGANYGYTF. CDR3 in DNA: TGTGCCAGCAGCGACGGACAGGGGGCGAACTATGGCTACACCTTC.

The V gene is TRBV7-2, the J gene TRBJ2-7; 7 nucleotides line up with TRBD2. V lost 2 bases to trimming and J lost 3 bases; unmatched junction nucleotides: 7. CDR3 length equals 15 residues. Germline V gene sequence: CDR1 SGHTA, CDR2 FQGNSA. The chain's CDR3 is CASSLTGGEGYEQYF. The CDR3 DNA reads TGTGCCAGCAGCTTAACGGGAGGTGAGGGCTACGAGCAGTACTTC.